This entry describes one TCR beta chain. Its matching antigen is unknown. The source of the sample is a study of Graves' ophthalmopathy and Graves' hyperthyroidism. Whole-study results and caveats: Detection in blood was also observed for most expanded thyroid clonotypes above 0.001 frequency.

RNA transcripts were the template, and TCR beta CDR3 regions were amplified from them. HTBI primers served in a first-round RT-PCR, which a second-round multiplex PCR followed. TCRdb re-analysed the multiplex PCR reads in MiXCR, keeping a single row per CDR3 protein. The table has 1 million to 1.3 million distinct CDR3 sequences, about two fifths seen once; the top ten hold approximately 10%. Germline V CDR1 and CDR2: SGHTA, FQGNSA. V was pared by 0 bases and J by 3 bases, with 9 bases of the junction left unmatched. CDR3 length: 17 residues. Sequenced input: peripheral blood or thyroid tissue (not recorded which). The source is an adult man with Graves' hyperthyroidism. This chain joins TRBV7-2 and TRBJ2-7; 9 nucleotides agree with TRBD1. The CDR3 region has the DNA TGTGCCAGCAGCTTAGCGCTAGGGGTGGGACAGGGCTACGAGCAGTACTTC. It encodes CASSLALGVGQGYEQYF.